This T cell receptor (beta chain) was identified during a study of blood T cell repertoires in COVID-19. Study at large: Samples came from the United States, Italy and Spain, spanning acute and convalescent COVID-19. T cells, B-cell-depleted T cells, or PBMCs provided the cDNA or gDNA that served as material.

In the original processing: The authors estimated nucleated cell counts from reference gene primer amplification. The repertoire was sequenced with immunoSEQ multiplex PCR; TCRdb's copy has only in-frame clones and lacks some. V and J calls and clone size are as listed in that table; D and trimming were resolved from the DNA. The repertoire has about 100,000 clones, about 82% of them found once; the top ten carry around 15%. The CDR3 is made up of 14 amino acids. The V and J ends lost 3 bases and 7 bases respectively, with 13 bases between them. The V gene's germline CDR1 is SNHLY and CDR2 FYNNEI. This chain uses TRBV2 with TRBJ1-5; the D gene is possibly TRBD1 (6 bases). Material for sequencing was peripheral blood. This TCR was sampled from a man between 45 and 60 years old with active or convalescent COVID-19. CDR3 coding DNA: TGTGCCAGCAGTGACCTAGGGGGGGAGCAGCCCCAGCATTTT. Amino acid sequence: CASSDLGGEQPQHF. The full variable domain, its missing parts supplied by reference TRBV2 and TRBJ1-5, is EPEVTQTPSHQVTQMGQEVILRCVPISNHLYFYWYRQILGQKVEFLVSFYNNEISEKSEIFDDQFSVERPDGSNFTLKIRSTKLEDSAMYFCASSDLGGEQPQHFGDGTRLSIL.